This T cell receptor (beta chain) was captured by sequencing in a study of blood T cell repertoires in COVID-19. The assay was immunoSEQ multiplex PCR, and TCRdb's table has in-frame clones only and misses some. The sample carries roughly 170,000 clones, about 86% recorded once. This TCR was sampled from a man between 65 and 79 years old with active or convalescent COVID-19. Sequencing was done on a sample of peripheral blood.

CDR3 region: CASSTKDRGYEKLFF. CDR3 nucleotides: TGTGCCAGCAGCACCAAGGACAGGGGATACGAAAAACTGTTTTTT. This chain connects TRBV7-3 to TRBJ1-4, with TRBD1 matching 9 bases. Losses at the gene ends were 5 bases for V and 8 bases for J; bases not matched to a gene: 9. The CDR3 runs 15 residues. Germline CDR1 is SGHTA and CDR2 is FQGTGA.